What follows are 26 T cell receptor beta chains derived from one specimen sequenced in a study of cytotoxic CD8 clonotypes in ibrutinib-treated CLL. Sequenced by immunoSEQ multiplex PCR; TCRdb stores in-frame clones only, minus some. The sample has some 10,000 clones, 79% seen once. The input for sequencing was PBMCs, taken at disease progression, from a patient treated with ibrutinib. The receptor set was obtained from a human donor with chronic lymphocytic leukemia.

The chain combines TRBV27 with TRBJ1-6; a weak D match, TRBD1 (6 bases). Germline lookup yields CDR1 MNHEY and CDR2 SMNVEV (reference sequence). The CDR3 contains 13 residues. With 3 bases removed from V and 7 bases from J, the gap between germline ends came to 7 bases. The CDR3: CASSFTGNSPLHF. As DNA, the CDR3 is TGTGCCAGCAGTTTTACAGGGAATTCACCCCTCCACTTT.

In DNA, the CDR3 is TGTGCCAGCAGGGGGAGCACTGGAAACACCATATATTTT. Residues: CASRGSTGNTIYF. V gene TRBV6-1 combines with J gene TRBJ1-3; no definite D call. The V end was cut by 6 bases, the J end by 2 bases, with 8 bases between. CDR3 length: 13 amino acids. Germline values: CDR1 MNHNS, CDR2 SASEGT.

The genes are TRBV19 and TRBJ1-5, with D unresolved. CDR1 and CDR2 from the germline V gene are LNHDA and SQIVND (reference sequence). Trimming removed 5 bases at V and 4 bases at J, with 12 bases between. The CDR3 is 14 residues long. The chain's CDR3 is CASSPQTQNQPQHF. The CDR3 bases are TGTGCCAGTAGTCCACAGACACAAAATCAGCCCCAGCATTTT.

The V gene is TRBV6-5, the J gene TRBJ2-7; D is possibly TRBD1 or TRBD2 (6 bases each). The V gene's germline CDR1 is MNHEY and CDR2 SVGAGI. The CDR3 is 15 amino acids. Trimming took off 0 bases at V and 5 bases at J, with 14 bases between the two ends. CDR3 amino acids: CASSYSPGGGHEQYF. In DNA form, the CDR3 reads TGTGCCAGCAGTTACTCCCCCGGGGGCGGGCACGAGCAGTACTTC.

The J gene is TRBJ2-1, the V gene TRBV7-2, with 8 nucleotides matching TRBD2. Germline-derived CDR1 and CDR2 are SGHTA and FQGNSA. J gave up 2 bases and V 1 base, and 4 bases lay outside the gene matches. There are 16 residues in the CDR3. This CDR3 reads CASSLDAGGAYNEQFF. The CDR3, as DNA: TGTGCCAGCAGCTTAGACGCCGGGGGGGCCTACAATGAGCAGTTCTTC.

This clone was seen only once. The rearrangement joins TRBV2 to TRBJ1-2, with D hard to call. CDR3 length equals 12 residues. Trimming cost V 6 bases and J 8 bases, with 13 bases left between them. The germline CDR1 and CDR2 sequences are SNHLY and FYNNEI. The CDR3 spells CASSGLARGYTF. CDR3 sequence (DNA): TGTGCCAGCAGCGGCCTGGCGCGAGGCTACACCTTC.

The chain carries TRBV11-2 and TRBJ1-2; 7 nucleotides agree with TRBD1. The V gene's germline CDR1 is SGHAT and CDR2 FQNNGV. V gave up 3 bases and J gave up 3 bases; unmatched junction bases: 7. The CDR3 spans 15 residues. CDR3 bases: TGTGCCAGCAGCTTTAATCAGGGGGGGGACTATGGCTACACCTTC. It specifies CASSFNQGGDYGYTF.

This chain joins TRBV30 and TRBJ1-2, with unresolved D. CDR3 size: 12 residues. The germline CDR1 and CDR2 sequences are GTSNPN and SVGIG (reference sequence). V dropped 2 bases and J dropped 2 bases, with 6 bases sitting between them. The chain's CDR3 is CAWSRYNYGYTF. CDR3 in DNA: TGTGCCTGGAGTCGGTACAACTATGGCTACACCTTC.

The J gene is TRBJ1-1, the V gene TRBV19; TRBD1 is a possible D gene (5 bases). The CDR3 runs to 13 residues. Germline CDR1 reads LNHDA; CDR2 reads SQIVND (reference sequence). V lost 5 bases and J 3 bases, leaving 10 bases between the germline ends. CDR3 coding DNA: TGTGCCAGTAGTGTATACAGGTACACTGAAGCTTTCTTT. This translates into CASSVYRYTEAFF.

This clone was counted only a few times. V and J are TRBV7-9 and TRBJ2-5; 7 bases are shared with TRBD2. The CDR3 is 18 residues long. V was clipped by 3 bases and J by 1 base; unmatched bases: 14. Germline CDR1 reads SEHNR; CDR2 reads FQNEAQ (reference sequence). CDR3 in amino acids: CASSLITTGLPGQETQYF. The CDR3 nucleotides are TGTGCCAGCAGCTTGATAACCACGGGACTACCCGGCCAAGAGACCCAGTACTTC.

The rearrangement links TRBV19 to TRBJ1-1; D is perhaps TRBD1 (5 bases). Per the germline V gene, CDR1 is LNHDA and CDR2 is SQIVND (reference sequence). The V and J ends lost 6 bases and 0 bases respectively, with 11 bases between them. There are 14 residues in the CDR3. CDR3 loop: CASRVTDLNTEAFF. The DNA of the CDR3 is TGTGCCAGTAGAGTGACAGATTTGAACACTGAAGCTTTCTTT.

The chain links TRBV6-1 to TRBJ1-2; possibly TRBD1 for D (6 bases). Germline CDR1 reads MNHNS; CDR2 reads SASEGT. CDR3 length: 16 residues. The ends were cut back, 2 bases at V and 6 bases at J, with 19 bases in the middle. This CDR3 reads CASSERRIPGADGYTF. The CDR3 bases are TGTGCCAGCAGTGAAAGAAGGATACCGGGGGCGGATGGCTACACCTTC.

This chain links TRBV18 with TRBJ1-5; TRBD1 is a possible D gene (6 bases). V lost 4 bases and J 5 bases, leaving 21 bases between the germline ends. The CDR3 contains 17 residues. Looked up from germline, CDR1 is KGHSH and CDR2 is LQKENI. The CDR3 is CASSRTGFEGEYQPQHF. In DNA form, the CDR3 reads TGTGCCAGCTCACGCACGGGTTTCGAGGGGGAATATCAGCCCCAGCATTTT.

This clone was observed a handful of times. V and J are TRBV5-4 and TRBJ1-1; possibly TRBD1 for D (6 bases). Germline values: CDR1 SGHNT, CDR2 YYREEE (reference sequence). The CDR3 length is 16 residues. Trimming took off 2 bases at V and 4 bases at J, with 18 bases between the two ends. As DNA, the CDR3 is TGTGCCAGCAGCTTATTATTCGGGGGCCGGGGCACTGAAGCTTTCTTT. Amino acids: CASSLLFGGRGTEAFF.

The J gene is TRBJ2-1, the V gene TRBV25-1; the match to TRBD2 covers 10 bases. The CDR3 has 14 amino acids. CDR1 is MGHDK, CDR2 SYGVNS, per germline. J was trimmed by 6 bases and V by 6 bases; bases with no gene match: 5. The CDR3 sequence: CASRIAGGTNEQFF. CDR3 DNA: TGTGCCAGCAGGATAGCGGGGGGTACCAATGAGCAGTTCTTC.

The chain uses TRBV18 and TRBJ1-1; 9 bases fit TRBD1. Germline trimming cut 3 bases from V and 7 bases from J; bases unmatched to any gene: 18. The CDR3 sequence is 18 residues long. Per germline, CDR1 KGHSH and CDR2 LQKENI. The CDR3, as DNA: TGTGCCAGCTCACCCCCGGGACAGGGTTCCTTCGGCCGTATTGAAGCTTTCTTT. It yields the protein CASSPPGQGSFGRIEAFF.

About this clone itself: The junction departs from germline at one end; a sequencing error may be responsible. V and J are TRBV7-2 and TRBJ2-2, with D possibly matching TRBD1 (6 bases). The CDR3 extends over 14 amino acids. Germline values: CDR1 SGHTA, CDR2 FQGNSA. The CDR3 bases are TGTGCCAGCAGCATAGCAGGGGAAGCCGGGGAGCTGTTTTTT. It is translated as CASSIAGEAGELFF.

This clone was seen only once. The chain uses TRBV28 and TRBJ2-6; TRBD1 matches 7 bases. V lost 6 bases to trimming and J lost 1 base; unmatched junction nucleotides: 9. Germline loops: CDR1 MDHEN, CDR2 SYDVKM. This CDR3 comprises 17 residues. CDR3 amino acids: CASSVNRGKSGANVLTF. Here the CDR3 DNA reads TGTGCCAGCAGCGTGAACAGGGGAAAGTCTGGGGCCAACGTCCTGACTTTC.

This clone was detected only once. The rearrangement joins TRBV4-2 to TRBJ1-5; 7 bases are a match to TRBD1. The CDR3 loop spans 16 amino acids. Germline CDR1 is LGHNA and CDR2 is YNFKEQ. Trimming cost V 5 bases and J 5 bases; bases outside gene matches: 12. The CDR3 loop is CASSLGETGADQPQHF. CDR3 sequence (DNA): TGTGCCAGCAGCTTGGGGGAAACAGGGGCTGATCAGCCCCAGCATTTT.

The V call is TRBV5-4, the J call TRBJ1-4; TRBD1 aligns across 8 bases. From germline, CDR1 is SGHNT and CDR2 YYREEE (reference sequence). The junction had 5 bases not matched to a gene; V was cut back by 4 bases and J by 3 bases. There are 15 residues in the CDR3. Here the CDR3 DNA reads TGTGCCAGCAGCCAACACAGGGGGTCTAATGAAAAACTGTTTTTT. This encodes CASSQHRGSNEKLFF.

The V and J genes are TRBV28 and TRBJ2-1; 10 positions agree with TRBD1. Germline V gene sequence: CDR1 MDHEN, CDR2 SYDVKM. V trimming: 8 bases; J trimming: 4 bases; junction bases outside the gene matches: 2. The CDR3 is 13 residues long. The CDR3 bases are TGTGCCAGCCGGGGACAGGGGTACAATGAGCAGTTCTTC. Its translation: CASRGQGYNEQFF.

The chain carries TRBV9 and TRBJ1-2, with TRBD1 as a possible D gene (6 bases). Trimming cost V 3 bases and J 7 bases, with 13 bases left between them. CDR1 and CDR2 from the germline V gene are SGDLS and YYNGEE. CDR3 length equals 13 residues. The CDR3 sequence is CASSARIQGGYTF. The CDR3 nucleotides are TGTGCCAGCAGCGCGCGTATACAGGGTGGCTACACCTTC.

The V and J genes are TRBV19 and TRBJ2-6; TRBD2 is a possible D gene (7 bases). From germline, CDR1 is LNHDA and CDR2 SQIVND (reference sequence). V gave up 3 bases and J gave up 1 base, with 13 bases separating them. The CDR3 extends over 17 amino acids. CDR3 coding DNA: TGTGCCAGTAGTATGGCGGGGGCCGGATCTGGGGCCAACGTCCTGACTTTC. Residues: CASSMAGAGSGANVLTF.

The rearrangement joins TRBV20-1 to TRBJ1-1; D unresolved. This CDR3 contains 11 residues. Per the germline V gene, CDR1 is DFQATT and CDR2 is SNEGSKA (reference sequence). Deletions cut 6 bases from V and 6 bases from J, with 11 bases between. As DNA, the CDR3 is TGCAGTGCAAAGACCGCCCCTGAAGCTTTCTTT. Its translation: CSAKTAPEAFF.

This sequence joins TRBV7-2 and TRBJ2-7; D unclear. Trimming shortened V by 3 bases and J by 1 base, and 13 bases separated the two germline ends. Per germline, CDR1 SGHTA and CDR2 FQGNSA. The CDR3 totals 15 residues. The CDR3 DNA reads TGTGCCAGCAGCTTCCTTAGTGGAAGATCCTACGAGCAGTACTTC. Its protein is CASSFLSGRSYEQYF. The variable domain in full, completed from reference TRBV7-2 and TRBJ2-7, reads GAGVSQSPSNKVTEKGKDVELRCDPISGHTALYWYRQSLGQGLEFLIYFQGNSAPDKSGLPSDRFSAERTGGSVSTLTIQRTQQEDSAVYLCASSFLSGRSYEQYFGPGTRLTVT.

The V and J genes are TRBV7-6 and TRBJ2-7; D is unresolved. V was shortened by 7 bases and J by 5 bases, with 18 bases between the two germline ends. CDR3 length equals 14 residues. Per germline, CDR1 SGHVS and CDR2 FNYEAQ. CDR3 protein: CASKALRPADEQYF. As DNA, the CDR3 is TGTGCCAGCAAGGCCCTTAGACCGGCGGACGAGCAGTACTTC.